These 13 T cell receptor beta chains came from one sample sequenced in a study of beta chain features in type 1 diabetes. Reverse transcribing all isolated RNA meant expressed TCRB transcripts were sequenced. Libraries were prepared by immunoSEQ multiplex PCR; TCRdb keeps only in-frame clonotypes and omits some of them. The sample lists hundreds of thousands of clones, roughly 30% seen once, with more than 0.055% in the top ten. Material: naive CD4+ T cells from blood. These receptors came from a young man in good health.

V gene TRBV5-1 combines with J gene TRBJ2-1, with D possibly being TRBD2 (6 bases). This CDR3 contains 14 residues. Between the trimmed V and J ends, which lost 4 bases and 7 bases, there was a span of 15 bases. CDR1 and CDR2 (germline): SGHRS, YFSETQ. The CDR3 DNA sequence: TGCGCCAGCAGCCTGGAACTACGGGGGAATGAGCAGTTCTTC. Protein: CASSLELRGNEQFF. The full variable domain, its missing parts supplied by reference TRBV5-1 and TRBJ2-1, is KAGVTQTPRYLIKTRGQQVTLSCSPISGHRSVSWYQQTPGQGLQFLFEYFSETQRNKGNFPGRFSGRQFSNSRSEMNVSTLELGDSALYLCASSLELRGNEQFFGPGTRLTVL.

This clone was observed a few times. The chain uses TRBV7-6 and TRBJ2-7; D remains ambiguous. Per germline, CDR1 SGHVS and CDR2 FNYEAQ. Trimming pared 1 base from V and 1 base from J, leaving 14 bases between. The length of the CDR3 is 16 residues. The CDR3 nucleotides are TGTGCCAGCAGCTTAGTGCCCTCATTTACTTCCTACGAGCAGTACTTC. Protein product: CASSLVPSFTSYEQYF.

V is TRBV12-5 and J is TRBJ2-1; perhaps D is TRBD1 or TRBD2 (5 bases each). Germline-derived CDR1 and CDR2 are LGHNT and FRNRAP. Trimming took off 7 bases at V and 10 bases at J, with 17 bases between the two ends. This CDR3 comprises 13 residues. The DNA of the CDR3 is TGTGCTAGTGCCATGACCGGGACCCAGGAGCAGTTCTTC. This encodes CASAMTGTQEQFF.

This clone has only a few counts. The chain is built from TRBV7-9 and TRBJ1-5, with TRBD1 as a possible D gene (5 bases). Germline loops: CDR1 SEHNR, CDR2 FQNEAQ (reference sequence). V gave up 3 bases and J gave up 1 base, with 7 bases separating them. This CDR3 has 14 residues. The CDR3 nucleotides read TGTGCCAGCAGCTTTTGGGACAGCAATCAGCCCCAGCATTTT. It codes for CASSFWDSNQPQHF.

This clone appeared many times. This chain joins TRBV29-1 and TRBJ2-5; D not resolved. CDR1 SQVTM and CDR2 ANQGSEA come from the germline V gene. The germline V and J ends were trimmed by 4 bases and 3 bases, with 12 bases remaining between them. The CDR3 runs 13 residues. The CDR3 protein is CSVGHTTKETQYF. The CDR3 DNA reads TGCAGCGTTGGCCACACCACCAAAGAGACCCAGTACTTC.

The rearrangement joins TRBV4-3 to TRBJ2-5, with D possibly matching TRBD1 (5 bases). Germline V gives CDR1 LGHNA, CDR2 YSLEER. Deletions cut 10 bases from V and 1 base from J, with 16 bases between. This CDR3 contains 14 residues. For the CDR3, the DNA is TGCGCCAACCCCGACAGAAGCACCCAAGAGACCCAGTACTTC. Its translation: CANPDRSTQETQYF.

Only a few counts were recorded for this clone. This chain links TRBV30 with TRBJ2-1; D not certain. Germline V gene data show CDR1 as GTSNPN and CDR2 as SVGIG (reference sequence). Trimming pared 4 bases from V and 5 bases from J, leaving 6 bases between. The CDR3 has 11 amino acids. For the CDR3, the DNA is TGTGCCTGGAATCTTAACAATGAGCAGTTCTTC. As protein: CAWNLNNEQFF.

The CDR3 is CASSVSGNYNEQFF. The CDR3 region has the DNA TGTGCCAGCAGTGTTAGCGGGAACTACAATGAGCAGTTCTTC. The chain carries TRBV25-1 and TRBJ2-1; 8 positions agree with TRBD2. The length of the CDR3 is 14 residues. With V trimmed by 4 bases and J by 3 bases, 2 bases remained unmatched. Germline V gene data show CDR1 as MGHDK and CDR2 as SYGVNS.

The chain carries TRBV7-2 and TRBJ2-7, with D possibly being TRBD2 (6 bases). The V gene's germline CDR1 is SGHTA and CDR2 FQGNSA. The V gene lost 5 bases and the J gene lost 5 bases, with 16 bases spanning the gap. This CDR3 comprises 14 residues. CDR3 amino acids: CASSPRRETHEQYF. As DNA, the CDR3 is TGTGCCAGCAGCCCCCGGAGGGAGACGCACGAGCAGTACTTC.

This chain links TRBV5-4 with TRBJ2-3; TRBD2 agrees at 7 bases. The CDR3 covers 15 residues. V lost 5 bases to trimming and J lost 0 bases; unmatched junction nucleotides: 6. Germline CDR1 is SGHNT and CDR2 is YYREEE (reference sequence). For the CDR3, the DNA is TGTGCCAGCAGTTCCGGGACTAAAAGCACAGATACGCAGTATTTT. It yields the protein CASSSGTKSTDTQYF.

Here the CDR3 reads CASTNQETQYF. CDR3 DNA sequence: TGTGCCAGCACGAACCAAGAGACCCAGTACTTC. The J gene is TRBJ2-5, the V gene TRBV6-5, with D unclear. Trimming took 7 bases from V and 0 from J, leaving 3 bases between them. The germline gives CDR1 MNHEY, CDR2 SVGAGI. The CDR3 is 11 amino acids.

The table lists this clone with a few counts. The chain uses TRBV6-5 and TRBJ2-1; 7 bases match TRBD1. The ends lost 1 base at V and 2 bases at J; junction bases unmatched: 2. The length of the CDR3 is 15 residues. Germline-derived CDR1 and CDR2 are MNHEY and SVGAGI. The CDR3 here is CASSYYRGTYNEQFF. The CDR3 bases are TGTGCCAGCAGTTACTACAGGGGAACCTACAATGAGCAGTTCTTC.

V gene TRBV29-1 combines with J gene TRBJ1-1, with D possibly matching TRBD1 (5 bases). This CDR3 is built from 12 residues. Germline CDR1 SQVTM, CDR2 ANQGSEA. The V end was cut by 7 bases, the J end by 4 bases, with 13 bases between. CDR3 loop: CSASGHITEAFF. The DNA for the CDR3 is TGCAGCGCTAGTGGACATATCACTGAAGCTTTCTTT.